This T cell receptor (beta chain) emerged from a study of control samples from healthy donors and cancer patients. TCRdb keeps only in-frame clones here, not all; method: immunoSEQ multiplex PCR. Here the sample spans fewer than 200,000 clones, over 85% being singletons. There are 15 residues in the CDR3. From germline, CDR1 is SGHRS and CDR2 YFSETQ. The V and J ends lost 0 bases and 0 bases respectively, with 7 bases between them. Sequenced material: blood. The chain carries TRBV5-1 and TRBJ1-3; D remains ambiguous. The TCR was taken from a man aged 25-40 years in good health. CDR3 in amino acids: CASSLGGPSGNTIYF. CDR3 coding DNA: TGCGCCAGCAGCTTGGGCGGACCCTCTGGAAACACCATATATTTT.